Below, one T cell receptor beta chain is given with its context. As yet, its antigen is unknown. The data stem from a study of T cell repertoires in cytomegalovirus infection. As for the study in general: Selected CMV epitopes included recently identified HLA-C-restricted ones as well as well-studied HLA-B-restricted ones. Public TCR beta signatures provided an indication of both CMV infection and a matching HLA type. Notes on the study in general: Ex vivo responses were dominated by HLA-C-restricted CMV-specific TCR beta clonotypes.

Germline V gives CDR1 DFQATT, CDR2 SNEGSKA (reference sequence). The CDR3 contains 13 residues. The germline V and J ends were trimmed by 6 bases and 0 bases, with 8 bases remaining between them. TCRdb reanalysed the reads using MiXCR and keeps one entry per CDR3 protein. In the table there are hundreds of thousands of distinct CDR3 sequences, over 25% of which are singletons. The sequence came from a human donor in good health (CMV status not recorded). Some clones in this sample may be carry-over from other donors' samples. The sequencing here drew on cultured CD8+ T cells from PBMCs, taken from culture after CMV antigen stimulation. V usage is TRBV20-1 and J usage is TRBJ2-2; D unresolved. The CDR3 nucleotides read TGCAGTGCGGTAGGAACGAACACCGGGGAGCTGTTTTTT. It specifies CSAVGTNTGELFF.